These 32 T cell receptor beta chains originate from one sample sequenced in a study of beta chain features in type 1 diabetes. What was sequenced were expressed TCRB transcripts, since all of the isolated RNA had been reverse transcribed. The data were produced by immunoSEQ multiplex PCR, yet TCRdb's version contains in-frame clones alone and is incomplete. Of 250,000 or so clones in the sample, over 11% were seen once. For these receptors, no antigen is known. Study-level points and caveats: Type 1 diabetes patients had TCRB CDR3s that were shorter (moderately but significantly so) in all four CD4+ subsets.

Sequenced material: naive CD4+ T cells from blood. Every receptor here comes from a man aged 25 to 45 with type 1 diabetes.

In its sample, this clone was seen a few times. The chain has TRBV21-1 and TRBJ2-7; the D segment call TRBD1 is taken from the table without a DNA check. TRBV21-1 is described as a pseudogene. This CDR3 contains 12 residues. CDR3 sequence: CASSARACEQYF. CDR3 nucleotide sequence: TGTGCCAGCAGCGCCAGGGCTTGCGAGCAGTACTTC.

This clone occurred a few times. J is TRBJ1-1 and V is TRBV6-4, with TRBD1 identical over 7 bases. This CDR3 has 15 amino acids. V lost 5 bases and J lost 1; bases outside the gene matches: 7. Germline V gene sequence: CDR1 MRHNA, CDR2 SNTAGT. The CDR3 loop is CASSPDRVGNTEAFF. In DNA, the CDR3 is TGTGCCAGCAGTCCCGACAGGGTGGGGAACACTGAAGCTTTCTTT.

The chain employs TRBV18 and TRBJ1-2; D not resolved. Trimming stripped 1 base from V and 4 bases from J, with 13 bases between. Per the germline V gene, CDR1 is KGHSH and CDR2 is LQKENI. The CDR3 consists of 15 residues. CDR3 in DNA: TGTGCCAGCTCACCACTGGAGGAGAGTTTCTATGGCTACACCTTC. Translation gives CASSPLEESFYGYTF.

V gene TRBV6-5 combines with J gene TRBJ1-5, with 7 bases aligning to TRBD1. Trimming at V came to 6 bases and at J to 4 bases, leaving 6 bases not matched to a gene. CDR1 is MNHEY, CDR2 SVGAGI, per germline. There are 14 residues in the CDR3. In DNA, the CDR3 is TGTGCCAGCAGCCCTGACAGGGAAAATCAGCCCCAGCATTTT. It encodes CASSPDRENQPQHF.

The table lists this clone with a few counts. The chain links TRBV2 to TRBJ2-7; D is ambiguous. The germline V gene encodes CDR1 SNHLY and CDR2 FYNNEI. V was pared by 7 bases and J by 0 bases, with 7 bases between. The CDR3 length is 12 residues. The CDR3 is CASTDNSYEQYF. The CDR3 DNA reads as TGTGCCAGCACCGACAACTCCTACGAGCAGTACTTC.

This chain joins TRBV28 and TRBJ2-4, with TRBD1 matching over 9 bases. This CDR3 has 15 amino acids. J lost 6 bases, V lost 6 bases, and 9 bases had no gene match. Germline CDR1 reads MDHEN; CDR2 reads SYDVKM. The DNA for the CDR3 is TGTGCCAGCAGCTCAGTGGGACAGGGAAGAAACATTCAGTACTTC. Its protein product is CASSSVGQGRNIQYF.

There are a few counts of this clone. The rearrangement joins TRBV4-2 to TRBJ1-2; 8 nucleotides match TRBD1. CDR1 LGHNA and CDR2 YNFKEQ come from the germline V gene. The ends lost 3 bases at V and 6 bases at J; junction bases unmatched: 12. This CDR3 has 16 residues. The CDR3 protein is CASSQPGQGGRDGYTF. The CDR3 DNA reads as TGTGCCAGCAGCCAGCCCGGACAGGGAGGGCGCGATGGCTACACCTTC.

The chain uses TRBV19 and TRBJ2-2, with D perhaps TRBD1 (6 bases). Germline CDR1 and CDR2: LNHDA and SQIVND (reference sequence). V was shortened by 3 bases and J by 3 bases, with 14 bases between the two germline ends. The CDR3 runs 16 residues. The CDR3 is CASSIQTGMDTGELFF. In DNA form, the CDR3 reads TGTGCCAGTAGTATCCAGACAGGAATGGACACCGGGGAGCTGTTTTTT.

The sample holds a few counts of this clone. The J gene is TRBJ1-5, the V gene TRBV2, with no clear D. CDR3 length: 15 residues. The V end lost 6 bases, the J end lost 0 bases, and 12 bases lay between the germline ends. Germline V gives CDR1 SNHLY, CDR2 FYNNEI. The CDR3 DNA follows: TGTGCCAGCAGGGAGGGTGATTATAGCAATCAGCCCCAGCATTTT. Its protein product is CASREGDYSNQPQHF.

The genes are TRBV6-5 and TRBJ2-3; 8 bases agree with TRBD1. CDR3 length: 14 amino acids. Germline V gene data show CDR1 as MNHEY and CDR2 as SVGAGI. After removal of 5 bases from V and 4 bases from J, the junction contained 5 bases not matched to a gene. This CDR3 is CASSNRGTPDTQYF. The CDR3 DNA follows: TGTGCCAGCAGTAACAGGGGGACCCCAGATACGCAGTATTTT.

This clone was seen a handful of times. The chain links TRBV5-1 to TRBJ2-6; 9 bases agree with TRBD2. Germline CDR1 SGHRS, CDR2 YFSETQ. The CDR3 totals 18 residues. V dropped 4 bases and J dropped 4; count of bases not matched to a gene: 12. CDR3 nucleotide sequence: TGCGCCAGCAGCGTATCCGGGACTAGCAAGTCCGGGGCCAACGTCCTGACTTTC. Its protein is CASSVSGTSKSGANVLTF.

The genes are TRBV5-4 and TRBJ1-1, with 10 positions matching TRBD1. Germline CDR1 and CDR2: SGHNT and YYREEE (reference sequence). Trimming cost V 4 bases and J 6 bases; bases outside gene matches: 9. The length of the CDR3 is 15 residues. The CDR3 DNA is TGTGCCAGCAGCGCCCGGACCGGGACAGGGGCTGAAGCTTTCTTT. Its protein product is CASSARTGTGAEAFF. Together with reference TRBV5-4 and TRBJ1-1, the CDR3 gives the full variable domain: ETGVTQSPTHLIKTRGQQVTLRCSSQSGHNTVSWYQQALGQGPQFIFQYYREEENGRGNFPPRFSGLQFPNYSSELNVNALELDDSALYLCASSARTGTGAEAFFGQGTRLTVV.

This clone came up a few times. This chain links TRBV5-1 with TRBJ2-6, with TRBD1 identical over 7 bases. Germline V gene lookup returns CDR1 SGHRS and CDR2 YFSETQ. The CDR3 loop spans 15 amino acids. The V segment lost 5 bases and the J segment 4 bases; nucleotides outside the gene matches: 6. The CDR3 loop reads CASRETGSGANVLTF. In DNA, the CDR3 is TGCGCCAGCAGGGAGACAGGGTCCGGGGCCAACGTCCTGACTTTC.

This chain joins TRBV18 and TRBJ2-5, with TRBD2 matching 7 bases. Losses at the gene ends were 3 bases for V and 1 base for J; bases not matched to a gene: 2. The CDR3 runs to 14 residues. Germline lookup yields CDR1 KGHSH and CDR2 LQKENI. CDR3 in DNA: TGTGCCAGCTCACCCGGACTAGTCCAAGAGACCCAGTACTTC. It codes for CASSPGLVQETQYF.

The V call is TRBV5-1, the J call TRBJ2-2, with no clear D. The CDR3 is 15 amino acids. With 9 bases removed from V and 0 bases from J, the gap between germline ends came to 15 bases. Germline assignment: CDR1 SGHRS and CDR2 YFSETQ. CDR3 region: CATGEGGTNTGELFF. Written as DNA, the CDR3 is TGCGCCACCGGAGAAGGCGGAACGAACACCGGGGAGCTGTTTTTT.

The chain uses TRBV5-1 and TRBJ2-1; D ambiguous. Germline values: CDR1 SGHRS, CDR2 YFSETQ. This CDR3 region has 14 residues. Trimming shortened V by 4 bases and J by 4 bases, and 12 bases separated the two germline ends. CDR3 in amino acids: CASSPRMLYNEQFF. The DNA for the CDR3 is TGCGCCAGCAGCCCCCGAATGCTATACAATGAGCAGTTCTTC. The full variable domain, in which reference TRBV5-1 and TRBJ2-1 provide the parts outside the CDR3, is KAGVTQTPRYLIKTRGQQVTLSCSPISGHRSVSWYQQTPGQGLQFLFEYFSETQRNKGNFPGRFSGRQFSNSRSEMNVSTLELGDSALYLCASSPRMLYNEQFFGPGTRLTVL.

This clone appeared a few times. This chain uses TRBV2 with TRBJ1-5; maybe TRBD1 (6 bases). The germline V gene encodes CDR1 SNHLY and CDR2 FYNNEI. This CDR3 has 13 residues. The V and J ends lost 7 bases and 5 bases respectively, with 12 bases between them. The DNA for the CDR3 is TGTGCCAGCACCCGGACAGAAGATCAGCCCCAGCATTTT. Translating it yields CASTRTEDQPQHF.

This clone was observed a few times. The chain is built from TRBV5-1 and TRBJ2-5, with 9 nucleotides matching TRBD1. Germline CDR1 is SGHRS and CDR2 is YFSETQ. This CDR3 is 14 amino acids long. V trimming: 3 bases; J trimming: 4 bases; junction bases outside the gene matches: 4. DNA of the CDR3: TGCGCCAGCAGCTACGGGACAGGGACAGAGACCCAGTACTTC. Its translation: CASSYGTGTETQYF.

The gene calls are TRBV19 and TRBJ2-2, with no clear D. This CDR3 has 16 amino acids. Germline V CDR1 and CDR2: LNHDA, SQIVND (reference sequence). Trimming pared 8 bases from V and 0 bases from J, leaving 16 bases between. CDR3 protein: CASRSNLIPNTGELFF. CDR3 coding DNA: TGTGCCAGTCGGTCAAACTTAATCCCGAACACCGGGGAGCTGTTTTTT.

The table lists this clone with a few counts. J is TRBJ2-7 and V is TRBV25-1; 13 bases line up with TRBD2. This CDR3 contains 16 residues. V was clipped by 4 bases and J by 3 bases; unmatched bases: 6. The germline V gene encodes CDR1 MGHDK and CDR2 SYGVNS. In DNA, the CDR3 is TGTGCCAGCAGTGGAATGGGACTAGCGGGGCGCTACGAGCAGTACTTC. Its protein product is CASSGMGLAGRYEQYF.

As to this clone: The CDR3 carries no conserved terminal phenylalanine or tryptophan, so it likely arises from a read error. The DNA is left out, because the CDR3 cannot be placed on it with certainty; the CDR3 is given as TCRdb lists it. The gene calls are TRBV19 and TRBJ1-1. CDR1 LNHDA and CDR2 SQIVND come from the germline V gene (reference sequence). The CDR3 length is 11 residues, termini included. Here the CDR3 reads CASSMGGGSFL.

This clone has more than one count but fewer than ten. The chain combines TRBV7-9 with TRBJ2-7; 11 bases are a match to TRBD2. The trim removed 3 bases at V and 2 bases at J, leaving 9 bases unmatched. This CDR3 is built from 17 residues. Germline V lookup: CDR1 SEHNR, CDR2 FQNEAQ (reference sequence). CDR3 sequence: CASSFTSGSDAAYEQYF. The DNA of the CDR3 is TGTGCCAGCAGCTTTACTAGCGGGAGTGATGCAGCCTACGAGCAGTACTTC. Combining the CDR3 with reference TRBV7-9 and TRBJ2-7 gives the whole variable domain DTGVSQNPRHKITKRGQNVTFRCDPISEHNRLYWYRQTLGQGPEFLTYFQNEAQLEKSRLLSDRFSAERPKGSFSTLEIQRTEQGDSAMYLCASSFTSGSDAAYEQYFGPGTRLTVT.

This clone was recorded a few times. This chain joins TRBV5-1 and TRBJ2-1, with 9 bases aligning to TRBD2. The CDR3 is 15 residues long. The germline CDR1 and CDR2 sequences are SGHRS and YFSETQ. V lost 6 bases, J lost 0 bases, and 4 bases stayed unmatched. The CDR3 reads CASTKAGGSYNEQFF. The CDR3 DNA reads TGCGCCAGCACTAAAGCGGGGGGCTCCTACAATGAGCAGTTCTTC. The complete variable domain, with remaining parts taken from reference TRBV5-1 and TRBJ2-1, reads KAGVTQTPRYLIKTRGQQVTLSCSPISGHRSVSWYQQTPGQGLQFLFEYFSETQRNKGNFPGRFSGRQFSNSRSEMNVSTLELGDSALYLCASTKAGGSYNEQFFGPGTRLTVL.

J is TRBJ1-4 and V is TRBV29-1; D not resolved. Between the trimmed V and J ends, which lost 6 bases and 15 bases, there was a span of 14 bases. Germline-derived CDR1 and CDR2 are SQVTM and ANQGSEA. The CDR3 length is 10 residues. The DNA of the CDR3 is TGCAGCGTGGGAGGACCGGACTTGTTTTTT. Its protein product is CSVGGPDLFF.

This clone has more than one count but fewer than ten. This chain's CDR3 is CASGLVVAAPNEQFF. As DNA, the CDR3 is TGTGCTAGTGGTTTGGTAGTAGCCGCCCCTAATGAGCAGTTCTTC. The chain carries TRBV12-5 and TRBJ2-1; D is unclear. CDR1 and CDR2 (germline): LGHNT, FRNRAP. This CDR3 comprises 15 residues. V lost 0 bases, J lost 7 bases, and 13 bases lay in between.

V is TRBV21-1 and J is TRBJ2-7; TRBD1, the table's D call, was not compared with the DNA. TRBV21-1 is listed as a pseudogene. The CDR3 runs to 15 residues. Written as DNA, the CDR3 is TGTGCCAGCAGCAAGAAGCACAGCAGCCTCTACGAGCAGTACTTC. As protein: CASSKKHSSLYEQYF.

A few counts support this clone. The rearrangement uses TRBV6-6 and TRBJ2-3; D gene ambiguous. Germline loops: CDR1 MNHNY, CDR2 SVGAGI (reference sequence). Trimming removed 4 bases from V and 4 bases from J, with 6 bases in between. The CDR3 is made up of 12 amino acids. CDR3 coding DNA: TGTGCCAGCAGTTTATTAGCAGATACGCAGTATTTT. Its translation is CASSLLADTQYF.

A few counts support this clone. J is TRBJ1-4 and V is TRBV19; D is ambiguous. This CDR3 is 14 amino acids long. In germline, CDR1 is LNHDA, CDR2 SQIVND (reference sequence). The CDR3 loop is CASHGRTTNEKLFF. The CDR3 DNA is TGTGCTAGCCACGGGAGGACAACTAATGAAAAACTGTTTTTT.

The chain carries TRBV4-1 and TRBJ2-7; 8 nucleotides line up with TRBD2. The trim removed 0 bases at V and 0 bases at J, leaving 4 bases unmatched. The CDR3 has 16 amino acids. Germline assignment: CDR1 MGHRA and CDR2 YSYEKL. The CDR3 protein is CASSQEIAGSSYEQYF. CDR3 DNA sequence: TGCGCCAGCAGCCAAGAGATAGCGGGGAGCTCCTACGAGCAGTACTTC.

The gene calls are TRBV6-5 and TRBJ1-1, with D hard to call. Germline V lookup: CDR1 MNHEY, CDR2 SVGAGI. This CDR3 spans 12 amino acids. Trimming stripped 6 bases from V and 1 base from J, with 6 bases between. The CDR3 coding sequence is TGTGCCAGCAGCTGGAGGAACACTGAAGCTTTCTTT. Its translation: CASSWRNTEAFF.

This clone occurred once. The chain is built from TRBV5-1 and TRBJ2-2, with 11 bases fitting TRBD1. The germline V gene has CDR1 SGHRS and CDR2 YFSETQ. CDR3 length equals 15 residues. V dropped 4 bases and J dropped 7; count of bases not matched to a gene: 6. This CDR3 is CASSQDRGQGGELFF. For the CDR3, the DNA is TGCGCCAGCAGCCAGGACAGGGGGCAGGGCGGGGAGCTGTTTTTT. Together with reference TRBV5-1 and TRBJ2-2, the CDR3 gives the full variable domain: KAGVTQTPRYLIKTRGQQVTLSCSPISGHRSVSWYQQTPGQGLQFLFEYFSETQRNKGNFPGRFSGRQFSNSRSEMNVSTLELGDSALYLCASSQDRGQGGELFFGEGSRLTVL.

This clone has just a few counts. The chain combines TRBV18 with TRBJ2-7, with D possibly matching TRBD1 (6 bases). Germline lookup yields CDR1 KGHSH and CDR2 LQKENI. V was shortened by 2 bases and J by 7 bases, with 15 bases between the two germline ends. The CDR3 is 14 amino acids. The CDR3 loop is CASSPIQGRREQYF. The CDR3 bases are TGTGCCAGCTCACCAATCCAGGGGCGCAGAGAGCAGTACTTC.